The rows below give T cell receptor beta chains drawn from one sample of a study of T cells in Graves' hyperthyroidism and ophthalmopathy. TCRdb re-analysed the multiplex PCR reads in MiXCR, keeping a single row per CDR3 protein. This table holds roughly 580,000 distinct CDR3 sequences, approximately 15% found once. Sequenced: blood. The receptor source for this set is a woman aged 25-40 years with Graves' hyperthyroidism that later progressed to Graves' ophthalmopathy. CDR3s include the opening cysteine and the closing phenylalanine or tryptophan. D genes are given only for firm matches. Rows may omit the clone size; those that give it use once, few, many or a size class.

d_call v_call clone_size cdr3_aa
- TRBV7-9 many CASSLVDFQETQYF
- TRBV9 - CASSGSGVGGDEQFF
- TRBV7-8 many CASSLASGTHNEQFF
- TRBV29-1 - CSVGEPDFSYEQYF
- TRBV3-1 many CASSQDASGQPQHF
- TRBV6-1 many CASSVQVYFF
- TRBV4-1 - CASSQDGASPGEQYF
- TRBV20-1 - CSTLEGGNYGYTF
- TRBV5-8 - CASSRGGKTPLHTEAFF
TRBD1 TRBV2 many CASSLSGQGYQPQHF
TRBD1 TRBV30 many CAWSVSRTGDGANVLTF
- TRBV28 many CAASQGNAGELFF
TRBD1 TRBV27 many CASSLKGTGNQPQHF
TRBD2 TRBV20-1 many CSAETSGRASYNEQFF
- TRBV19 many CASTSGQLQVPYNEQFF
- TRBV7-3 once CASSSEAGSYNEQFF
- TRBV3-1 few CASSRAGGKNIQYF
TRBD2 TRBV4-1 many CASSPFSGGTDTQYF
TRBD1 TRBV7-2 many CASSLYQGVTEAFF
- TRBV6-1 many CASSIPVNTEAFF
- TRBV6-1 - CASSPPGVQVDSNQPQHF
TRBD2 TRBV5-5 many CASSFGASGVEQYF
- TRBV4-1 many CASSQEQGSNYGYTF
- TRBV20-1 many CSARDSERAAEETQYF
- TRBV10-2 few CASMRSRTDTQYF
- TRBV7-9 many CASSSWGTSNYGYTF
TRBD2 TRBV11-2 many CASSLVGTSTEQYF
- TRBV19 few CASSIGGAQNTEAFF
TRBD2 TRBV6-2/TRBV6-3 once CAGSYRLAGEEIVTDTQYF
- TRBV19 - CASEAGSVPYEQYF
TRBD1 TRBV24-1 once CATSDPWTGSTDTQYF
TRBD2 TRBV6-1 many CASFPEPGLVSNEQFF
- TRBV27 - CASSFGGIRSPLHF
- TRBV30 many CAWSEDSLSGNTIYF
- TRBV25-1 few CASSDTYWLETQYF
- TRBV7-9 many CASSLAVSGGYGYTF
- TRBV20-1 many CSARVGSGGYTF
- TRBV3-1 many CASSAPLRGRSYEQYF
- TRBV20-1 few CSATQGAAQETQYF
TRBD1 TRBV7-2 many CASSSTGTGETQYF
- TRBV7-9 - CASSLAGRYQETQYF
- TRBV5-5 many CASSPEEWGDTEAFF
- TRBV2 many CASKASWDTEAFF
- TRBV24-1 many CATSFPGREETQYF
TRBD2 TRBV2 many CASSVGGRDTGELFF
TRBD1 TRBV30 - CAWKGQGGEKLFF
- TRBV7-9 many CASSIRPGGRDTEAFF
- TRBV11-3 many CASSPGGQSGAETQYF
TRBD2 TRBV6-1 few CASSPSTSGRGEQYF
- TRBV5-5 many CASSYLLGTGTEAFF
- TRBV3-1 - CASSQEDGGSYNEQFF
TRBD2 TRBV5-4 - CASSPIAGVGNEQFF
TRBD2 TRBV6-2/TRBV6-3 many CASSYPPTSGRTDTQYF
- TRBV6-6 - CASSYSGTWANSPLHF
- TRBV20-1 - CSALGGLTDTQYF
- TRBV7-9 few CASSTGPQANTGELFF
TRBD2 TRBV7-3 many CASSLTSGRSTDTQYF
- TRBV5-1 many CASRYRPSGQETQYF
TRBD2 TRBV19 few CASNGYTGGEYEQYF